A single sample gave rise to the 27 T cell receptor beta chains below, sequenced in a study of early T cells in non-severe SARS-CoV-2 infection. MiXCR, run by TCRdb on the 5' RACE reads, gives a single entry per CDR3 protein. Of roughly 100,000 distinct CDR3 sequences in the sample, about an eighth were seen once. Sample: whole blood. Source of these receptors: an adult who was a healthcare worker with PCR-confirmed SARS-CoV-2 infection or an uninfected control (not recorded which).

The V and J genes are TRBV15 and TRBJ2-2; TRBD2 matches 9 bases. Germline CDR1 is LNHNV and CDR2 is YYDKDF (reference sequence). V shed 1 base, J shed 3 bases, and the junction held 9 bases outside the gene matches. This CDR3 contains 18 residues. The DNA of the CDR3 is TGTGCCACCAGCAGAGTCCCCCTTAGCGGGAGAGACACCGGGGAGCTGTTTTTT. It encodes CATSRVPLSGRDTGELFF. The full variable domain, completed using reference TRBV15 and TRBJ2-2, is DAMVIQNPRYQVTQFGKPVTLSCSQTLNHNVMYWYQQKSSQAPKLLFHYYDKDFNNEADTPDNFQSRRPNTSFCFLDIRSPGLGDTAMYLCATSRVPLSGRDTGELFFGEGSRLTVL.

This clonotype was counted only a few times. The V gene is TRBV12-3 or TRBV12-4, the J gene TRBJ2-1; the D is unclear. The V end was cut by 4 bases, the J end by 10 bases, with 14 bases between. The CDR3 sequence is 13 residues long. CDR3 coding DNA: TGTGCCAGCAGTTGGGATCGACTTGGGGAGCAGTTCTTC. It codes for CASSWDRLGEQFF.

This clonotype was recorded many times. The rearrangement joins TRBV11-1 to TRBJ2-7, with 7 bases matching TRBD1. In germline, CDR1 is SGHAT, CDR2 FQDESV (reference sequence). J was trimmed by 4 bases and V by 8 bases; bases with no gene match: 14. The CDR3 has 15 residues. This CDR3 is CASGPLPGQSYEQYF. Here the CDR3 DNA reads TGTGCCAGCGGACCTTTACCGGGACAGTCTTACGAGCAGTACTTC.

V and J are TRBV9 and TRBJ2-1; 12 nucleotides align to TRBD2. Germline CDR1 is SGDLS and CDR2 is YYNGEE. After removal of 4 bases from V and 8 bases from J, the junction contained 7 bases not matched to a gene. The CDR3 spans 15 residues. The CDR3 DNA sequence: TGTGCCAGCAGCTCCGGGACTAGCGGGTCAGATGAGCAGTTCTTC. It translates to CASSSGTSGSDEQFF.

At least ten counts were recorded for this clonotype. The V call is TRBV7-6, the J call TRBJ1-6; D gene ambiguous. The V end lost 4 bases, the J end lost 2 bases, and 6 bases lay between the germline ends. CDR1 and CDR2 from the germline V gene are SGHVS and FNYEAQ. CDR3 length: 14 residues. CDR3 amino acids: CASSSATYNSPLHF. CDR3 bases: TGTGCCAGCAGCTCCGCGACCTATAATTCACCCCTCCACTTT.

In its sample, this clonotype was seen many times. The chain combines TRBV7-9 with TRBJ1-1, with TRBD1 identical over 11 bases. After removal of 0 bases from V and 1 base from J, the junction contained 1 base not matched to a gene. This CDR3 spans 16 amino acids. CDR1 and CDR2 from the germline V gene are SEHNR and FQNEAQ (reference sequence). The CDR3 here is CASSLAGTGGNTEAFF. CDR3 coding DNA: TGTGCCAGCAGCTTAGCCGGGACAGGGGGGAACACTGAAGCTTTCTTT.

There are many counts of this clonotype. CDR3 protein: CASSQSRLDTQYF. The CDR3 bases are TGCGCCAGCAGCCAAAGTCGGCTCGATACGCAGTATTTT. The chain has TRBV4-3 and TRBJ2-3; D unclear. Germline V lookup: CDR1 LGHNA, CDR2 YSLEER. CDR3 length: 13 residues. The V gene lost 2 bases and the J gene lost 6 bases, with 9 bases spanning the gap.

The V call is TRBV7-6, the J call TRBJ2-7; a possible D gene is TRBD2 (5 bases). The length of the CDR3 is 15 residues. From germline, CDR1 is SGHVS and CDR2 FNYEAQ. V shed 2 bases and J shed 2 bases, with 13 bases lying between them. CDR3 sequence reads: CASSLRPGETYEQYF. DNA of the CDR3: TGTGCCAGCAGCTTACGGCCTGGGGAGACCTACGAGCAGTACTTC.

This clonotype was counted many times. This chain uses TRBV27 with TRBJ2-6, with unresolved D. Between the trimmed V and J ends, which lost 4 bases and 0 bases, there was a span of 13 bases. This CDR3 is built from 17 residues. Germline lookup yields CDR1 MNHEY and CDR2 SMNVEV (reference sequence). The CDR3 sequence is CASSSYTDGSGANVLTF. In DNA form, the CDR3 reads TGTGCCAGCAGTTCTTACACGGACGGCTCTGGGGCCAACGTCCTGACTTTC.

Ten or more counts support this clonotype. The V gene is TRBV11-2, the J gene TRBJ2-3, with unresolved D. CDR3 length equals 11 residues. Between the trimmed V and J ends, which lost 5 bases and 7 bases, there was a span of 7 bases. Germline V CDR1 and CDR2: SGHAT, FQNNGV. This chain's CDR3 is CASSSSHTQYF. CDR3 in DNA: TGTGCCAGCAGCAGTAGTCATACGCAGTATTTT.

This rearrangement joins TRBV11-2 to TRBJ1-2, with 9 bases aligning to TRBD1. Germline values: CDR1 SGHAT, CDR2 FQNNGV. The CDR3 runs 16 residues. V shed 8 bases and J 8 bases; nucleotides not matched to a gene: 18. CDR3 sequence reads: CASRAVGQGLSGGYTF. The CDR3 nucleotides are TGTGCCAGCCGCGCTGTGGGACAGGGCCTTTCAGGAGGCTACACCTTC.

The sample holds a few counts of this clonotype. CDR3 sequence (DNA): TGTGCCATCACCAGAGCGGGAGTAGCAGATACGCAGTATTTT. This sequence encodes CAITRAGVADTQYF. The chain combines TRBV10-3 with TRBJ2-3, with TRBD2 matching over 8 bases. Germline CDR1 reads ENHRY; CDR2 reads SYGVKD. This CDR3 spans 14 amino acids. V lost 7 bases, J lost 4 bases, and 7 bases stayed unmatched.

This clonotype was detected ten times or more. The rearrangement uses TRBV9 and TRBJ1-1; no clear D gene. CDR1 and CDR2 (germline): SGDLS, YYNGEE. Trimming stripped 2 bases from V and 6 bases from J, with 14 bases between. The CDR3 length is 14 residues. The CDR3 reads CASSVGHGSPEAFF. In DNA form, the CDR3 reads TGTGCCAGCAGCGTCGGGCACGGGTCCCCTGAAGCTTTCTTT. Full variable domain (outside the CDR3, taken from reference TRBV9 and TRBJ1-1): DSGVTQTPKHLITATGQRVTLRCSPRSGDLSVYWYQQSLDQGLQFLIQYYNGEERAKGNILERFSAQQFPDLHSELNLSSLELGDSALYFCASSVGHGSPEAFFGQGTRLTVV.

This clonotype was detected only a few times. The chain couples TRBV5-6 to TRBJ1-1; D unresolved. The V end lost 2 bases, the J end lost 6 bases, and 8 bases lay between the germline ends. The CDR3 consists of 12 residues. Per the germline V gene, CDR1 is SGHDT and CDR2 is YYEEEE. The CDR3 DNA sequence: TGTGCCAGCAGCTTTTTGTCAGCTGAAGCTTTCTTT. This gives the protein CASSFLSAEAFF. The full variable domain, its missing parts supplied by reference TRBV5-6 and TRBJ1-1, is DAGVTQSPTHLIKTRGQQVTLRCSPKSGHDTVSWYQQALGQGPQFIFQYYEEEERQRGNFPDRFSGHQFPNYSSELNVNALLLGDSALYLCASSFLSAEAFFGQGTRLTVV.

As regards this clonotype: One end of the junction does not line up with germline, which may come from a read error. V usage is TRBV12-3 or TRBV12-4 and J usage is TRBJ1-1; TRBD1 might be the D (6 bases). This CDR3 has 13 residues. This CDR3 is CASSRTGNPEAFF. The DNA for the CDR3 is TGTGCCAGCAGTCGTACAGGGAACCCTGAAGCTTTCTTT.

This clonotype was observed at least ten times. As DNA, the CDR3 is TGCGCCAGCAGTCCTGCCGGGACTACGGGCAATGAGCAGTTCTTC. This translates into CASSPAGTTGNEQFF. This chain uses TRBV5-1 with TRBJ2-1; TRBD2 matches at 7 bases. J was trimmed by 6 bases and V by 5 bases; bases with no gene match: 11. CDR3 length: 15 residues. Germline V gene data show CDR1 as SGHRS and CDR2 as YFSETQ.

Only a few counts were recorded for this clonotype. The chain uses TRBV11-2 and TRBJ2-7; the D is unclear. Germline V lookup: CDR1 SGHAT, CDR2 FQNNGV. The V gene lost 1 base and the J gene lost 2 bases, with 12 bases spanning the gap. The length of the CDR3 is 15 residues. DNA for the CDR3: TGTGCCAGCAGCTTAGTTTCTGGCCAACCCTACGAGCAGTACTTC. This codes for CASSLVSGQPYEQYF.

This chain uses TRBV29-1 with TRBJ1-4, with a weak D call TRBD1 (5 bases). Looked up from germline, CDR1 is SQVTM and CDR2 is ANQGSEA. The CDR3 contains 11 residues. The CDR3 sequence: CGALGSGKLFF. CDR3 bases: TGCGGGGCTTTGGGCTCGGGAAAACTGTTTTTT.

This clonotype appeared a few times. This rearrangement joins TRBV28 to TRBJ2-7; TRBD2 is a possible D gene (6 bases). V was shortened by 7 bases and J by 6 bases, with 19 bases between the two germline ends. CDR1 and CDR2 from the germline V gene are MDHEN and SYDVKM. The CDR3 has 14 amino acids. The chain's CDR3 is CASTGSVVGREQYF. In DNA form, the CDR3 reads TGTGCCAGCACCGGGAGTGTGGTTGGTCGCGAGCAGTACTTC.

This clonotype came up many times. The J gene is TRBJ2-1, the V gene TRBV4-1; D ambiguous. Trimming pared 4 bases from V and 0 bases from J, leaving 13 bases between. From germline, CDR1 is MGHRA and CDR2 YSYEKL. The CDR3 covers 16 residues. CDR3 nucleotides: TGCGCCAGCAGCCGCCCACACGGAAGCTCCTACAATGAGCAGTTCTTC. Translating gives CASSRPHGSSYNEQFF.

The V gene is TRBV9, the J gene TRBJ2-3, with D possibly being TRBD2 (6 bases). Germline CDR1 is SGDLS and CDR2 is YYNGEE. Trimming removed 2 bases at V and 3 bases at J, with 10 bases between. The CDR3 covers 14 residues. This CDR3 reads CASSVREYTDTQYF. In DNA, the CDR3 is TGTGCCAGCAGCGTCCGGGAGTATACAGATACGCAGTATTTT.

V gene TRBV6-2 or TRBV6-3 combines with J gene TRBJ1-5; D remains ambiguous. V lost 3 bases to trimming and J lost 1 base, with 7 bases between them. The CDR3 runs 14 residues. CDR1 and CDR2 from the germline V gene are MNHEY and SVGEGT. The CDR3 region has the DNA TGTGCCAGCAGTTATCCCCCGAGCAATCAGCCCCAGCATTTT. Protein sequence: CASSYPPSNQPQHF.

This clonotype showed up many times. The chain joins TRBV21-1 to TRBJ2-7; the table's D call, TRBD2, was not checked against the DNA. TRBV21-1 is a pseudogene locus. The CDR3 sequence is 22 residues long. The chain's CDR3 is CASSRPCQPGLAGPWISYEQYF. CDR3 nucleotide sequence: TGTGCCAGCAGCAGACCCTGTCAACCGGGACTAGCGGGACCCTGGATCTCCTACGAGCAGTACTTC.

This clonotype was observed many times. The genes are TRBV20-1 and TRBJ2-3; 10 bases align to TRBD2. Per the germline V gene, CDR1 is DFQATT and CDR2 is SNEGSKA (reference sequence). V lost 1 base, J lost 4 bases, and 8 bases stayed unmatched. This CDR3 has 16 residues. For the CDR3, the DNA is TGCAGTGCTAGAGTAAGGCTAGCGGGAGTCGCAGATACGCAGTATTTT. Its protein product is CSARVRLAGVADTQYF.

There are a few counts of this clonotype. This chain connects TRBV11-1 to TRBJ2-1; 8 bases are a match to TRBD2. V lost 3 bases and J lost 1; bases outside the gene matches: 8. Germline assignment: CDR1 SGHAT and CDR2 FQDESV (reference sequence). CDR3 length: 17 amino acids. The CDR3 DNA reads as TGTGCCAGCAGCTTCGGACTAGCCAAGGGTTCCTACAATGAGCAGTTCTTC. Amino acid sequence: CASSFGLAKGSYNEQFF.

This clonotype has a count of ten or more. The chain recombines TRBV29-1 with TRBJ1-2; D is ambiguous. Trimming took off 6 bases at V and 0 bases at J, with 8 bases between the two ends. Germline-derived CDR1 and CDR2 are SQVTM and ANQGSEA. CDR3 size: 12 residues. CDR3 nucleotide sequence: TGCAGCGTGGAATCGACTAACTATGGCTACACCTTC. This encodes CSVESTNYGYTF.

The J gene is TRBJ2-5, the V gene TRBV4-2; 10 nucleotides agree with TRBD2. The V and J ends lost 0 bases and 1 base, in that order; junction bases with no gene match: 2. Germline V lookup: CDR1 LGHNA, CDR2 YNFKEQ. This CDR3 comprises 16 residues. The CDR3 reads CASSQDVAGGQETQYF. CDR3 in DNA: TGTGCCAGCAGCCAAGATGTAGCGGGAGGCCAAGAGACCCAGTACTTC.